This T cell receptor beta chain was sequenced in a study of T cell responses to AZD1222 COVID-19 vaccine. Study information: Second-dose intervals near 4 or 12 weeks were combined.

Sequencing used immunoSEQ multiplex PCR; TCRdb keeps in-frame clones, though not all of them. The table records tens of thousands of clones, 70% to 90% of them present only once. V was clipped by 7 bases and J by 3 bases; unmatched bases: 1. Per germline, CDR1 SGHRS and CDR2 YFSETQ. The CDR3 contains 12 residues. Broader study findings: After two AZD1222 doses, spike-specific TCR breadth and depth rose versus day 0. Spike was spanned by vaccine-associated CD4 TCRs, with dominance at 160-218 and 743-854.

As regards this clone: Its antigen is not identified.

The clonotype originates from an adult in good health. The specimen comprised peripheral blood, sampled on day 0 of AZD1222 vaccination. The J gene is TRBJ2-5, the V gene TRBV5-1; TRBD1 matches at 9 bases. The CDR3 nucleotides are TGCGCCAGCCGACAGGGGGAAGAGACCCAGTACTTC. Its translation is CASRQGEETQYF. The whole variable domain, filled in from reference TRBV5-1 and TRBJ2-5, reads KAGVTQTPRYLIKTRGQQVTLSCSPISGHRSVSWYQQTPGQGLQFLFEYFSETQRNKGNFPGRFSGRQFSNSRSEMNVSTLELGDSALYLCASRQGEETQYFGPGTRLLVL.